The next 19 T cell receptor beta chains were all read from a single sample in a study of tumor-infiltrating lymphocytes in primary liver carcinoma. Germline DNA was also extracted, while the blood RNA originated from unsorted whole blood. A primer matching the constant region was used to make TCR beta cDNA from about 500 ng of total RNA. Modified slightly, ARM-PCR produced TCR beta libraries over three nested multiplex PCR rounds. Researchers ran the first two PCR rounds for roughly 11 cycles each with TRBV1-TRBV30 forward primers and a C-beta reverse primer. Using its own MiXCR run on the multiplex PCR reads, TCRdb lists one record per CDR3 protein. The data hold 300,000 to 400,000 distinct CDR3 sequences, with almost 65% observed a single time. The sequenced sample consisted of peripheral blood. Receptors originate from a middle-aged man with primary liver carcinoma and hepatitis B virus infection.

With respect to this clonotype: This is likely a read error, given that the CDR3 carries no conserved phenylalanine or tryptophan at its end. It is unclear where the CDR3 begins or ends on the DNA, so no DNA is shown, and the CDR3 is as TCRdb lists it. This rearrangement joins TRBV11-2 to TRBJ2-2; the DNA was not compared with TRBD2, the D call given in the table. Germline-derived CDR1 and CDR2 are SGHAT and FQNNGV. The CDR3 is 18 residues long, counting both termini. CDR3 residues: CASSFDQRREGRAGELFY.

As regards this clonotype: This may be a read error, as it is one base from a much larger clone. CDR3 sequence: CASSSVVQDTQYF. The CDR3 DNA reads as TGTGCCAGCAGCTCAGTGGTTCAGGATACGCAGTATTTT. V is TRBV7-8 and J is TRBJ2-3, with D unresolved. This CDR3 spans 13 amino acids. Deletions cut 4 bases from V and 6 bases from J, with 11 bases between. CDR1 is SGHVS, CDR2 FQNEAQ, per germline. The full variable domain, completed using reference TRBV7-8 and TRBJ2-3, is GAGVSQSPRYKVAKRGQDVALRCDPISGHVSLFWYQQALGQGPEFLTYFQNEAQLDKSGLPSDRFFAERPEGSVSTLKIQRTQQEDSAVYLCASSSVVQDTQYFGPGTRLTVL.

This clonotype came up many times. V usage is TRBV10-1 and J usage is TRBJ2-1; no firm D call. Germline lookup yields CDR1 WNHNN and CDR2 SYGVQD (reference sequence). Trimming shortened V by 0 bases and J by 7 bases, and 10 bases separated the two germline ends. The CDR3 has 14 amino acids. CDR3 sequence: CASSESPSENEQFF. The CDR3 coding sequence is TGCGCCAGCAGTGAGTCGCCGTCCGAGAATGAGCAGTTCTTC.

This rearrangement joins TRBV11-2 to TRBJ1-2; TRBD1 agrees at 7 bases. V shed 5 bases, J shed 9 bases, and the junction held 9 bases outside the gene matches. The CDR3 covers 13 residues. Germline lookup yields CDR1 SGHAT and CDR2 FQNNGV. The CDR3 sequence: CASSPGGYSCYTF. The DNA of the CDR3 is TGTGCCAGCAGCCCAGGGGGTTACAGTTGCTACACCTTC.

With regard to this clonotype: The junction shows a germline mismatch at one end, possibly a read error. The genes are TRBV11-2 and TRBJ2-7, with 13 bases fitting TRBD2. CDR3 length equals 16 residues. Germline-derived CDR1 and CDR2 are SGHAT and FQNNGV. CDR3 bases: TGTGCCGGCAGCGCCTGGACTAGCGGGAGCTCTTACGAGCAGTACTTC. Translation gives CAGSAWTSGSSYEQYF.

This clonotype showed up just a few times. CDR3 DNA: TGTGCCAGCACCGACTCCGGGACTAGCGCCAACAATGAGCAGTTCTTC. This encodes CASTDSGTSANNEQFF. V gene TRBV6-2 or TRBV6-3 combines with J gene TRBJ2-1; 10 bases fit TRBD2. This CDR3 contains 16 residues. Trimming cost V 7 bases and J 5 bases; bases outside gene matches: 11. Germline loops: CDR1 MNHEY, CDR2 SVGEGT.

Comment on this clonotype: A much larger clone lies a single base off, so this may be a read error. The chain employs TRBV12-3 or TRBV12-4 and TRBJ2-2, with TRBD2 matching 7 bases. The CDR3 consists of 14 residues. The V and J ends lost 6 bases and 6 bases, in that order; junction bases with no gene match: 7. CDR3 bases: TGTGCCAGCAGAACTCTAGCGGCGGCCGGGGAGCTGTTTTTT. It encodes CASRTLAAAGELFF.

With respect to this clonotype: Possible read error: a much larger clone is one base away. The V call is TRBV6-6, the J call TRBJ2-2; D remains ambiguous. CDR1 and CDR2 (germline): MNHNY, SVGAGI (reference sequence). The CDR3 has 14 amino acids. Trimming took 10 bases from V and 1 from J, leaving 13 bases between them. The CDR3 bases are TGTGCCATCACCGCTGGGATGAACACCGGGGAGCTGTTTTTT. It is translated as CAITAGMNTGELFF.

This clonotype was seen ten or more times. The chain recombines TRBV29-1 with TRBJ2-2, with D maybe TRBD2 (6 bases). V lost 4 bases and J 6 bases, leaving 6 bases between the germline ends. CDR3 length: 11 amino acids. Germline V lookup: CDR1 SQVTM, CDR2 ANQGSEA. CDR3: CSVGGAGELFF. Written as DNA, the CDR3 is TGCAGCGTTGGGGGGGCCGGGGAGCTGTTTTTT.

This clonotype was observed a handful of times. The genes are TRBV4-1 and TRBJ2-7; the match to TRBD1 covers 7 bases. Trimming removed 0 bases from V and 9 bases from J; junction bases left unmatched: 5. Germline V lookup: CDR1 MGHRA, CDR2 YSYEKL. The CDR3 sequence is 13 residues long. The CDR3 here is CASSQDRTGRQYF. CDR3 bases: TGCGCCAGCAGCCAAGACCGGACAGGCCGGCAGTACTTC.

There are many counts of this clonotype. This chain links TRBV6-1 with TRBJ2-5, with 7 bases fitting TRBD2. Unmatched junction bases numbered 13, after V lost 0 bases and J lost 6 bases. The germline CDR1 and CDR2 sequences are MNHNS and SASEGT. The CDR3 contains 17 residues. The CDR3 reads CASSEAPAGAWGQTQYF. The CDR3 DNA sequence: TGTGCCAGCAGTGAAGCGCCGGCGGGAGCGTGGGGTCAGACCCAGTACTTC.

Points on this clonotype: A much larger clone differs from this one at a single base, so this may be a read error. V and J are TRBV12-3 or TRBV12-4 and TRBJ2-5; 11 bases fit TRBD2. CDR3 size: 17 residues. The chain's CDR3 is CTSSLGTSGAVQETQYF. The CDR3 DNA follows: TGTACCAGCAGCCTTGGGACTAGCGGAGCTGTACAAGAGACCCAGTACTTC.

The CDR3 DNA is TGTGCCAGCAGTTCGGTCAATAGCAATCAGCCCCAGCATTTT. Translated, it gives CASSSVNSNQPQHF. The gene calls are TRBV6-5 and TRBJ1-5; no firm D call. Germline CDR1 is MNHEY and CDR2 is SVGAGI. V lost 4 bases to trimming and J lost 0 bases, with 7 bases between them. The CDR3 consists of 14 residues.

About this clonotype itself: Its ends do not fully match the called genes, so a read error is possible. V and J are TRBV11-2 and TRBJ2-6, with TRBD1 identical over 7 bases. CDR1 is SGHAT and CDR2 is FQNNGV in the germline V gene. CDR3 length: 19 residues. CDR3 sequence reads: CASSEPPGQRLSGTNVLTF. CDR3 in DNA: TGTGCCAGCAGCGAGCCGCCGGGACAGCGGCTATCTGGGACCAACGTCCTGACTTTC.

With regard to this clonotype: An end of the junction differs from the germline gene, which may be a read error. The V and J genes are TRBV11-2 and TRBJ2-5; D may be TRBD2 (5 bases). The germline gives CDR1 SGHAT, CDR2 FQNNGV. The CDR3 length is 13 residues. The CDR3, as DNA: TGTGCCAGCAACTTCGGGGTCGGAGAGACACAGTACTTC. As protein: CASNFGVGETQYF. Using reference TRBV11-2 and TRBJ2-5 for the parts outside the CDR3, the full variable domain is EAGVAQSPRYKIIEKRQSVAFWCNPISGHATLYWYQQILGQGPKLLIQFQNNGVVDDSQLPKDRFSAERLKGVDSTLKIQPAKLEDSAVYLCASNFGVGETQYFGPGTRLLVL.

V and J are TRBV11-3 and TRBJ2-1, with 10 bases matching TRBD1. Per the germline V gene, CDR1 is SGHNT and CDR2 is YENEEA. V shed 5 bases, J shed 6 bases, and the junction held 10 bases outside the gene matches. The CDR3 has 16 amino acids. The CDR3 DNA reads as TGTGCCAGCAGCCCAAATAGAGGGACAGGGGCCAATGAGCAGTTCTTC. Its translation is CASSPNRGTGANEQFF.

A remark on this clonotype: Lacking the conserved final phenylalanine or tryptophan, this CDR3 likely reflects a read error. The CDR3 DNA reads as TGTGCCAGCAGCTTAGGCTTTAGCTCCTACAATGGGCAGTTCCTC. The encoded protein is CASSLGFSSYNGQFL. This chain joins TRBV11-2 and TRBJ2-1; no clear D gene. Germline loops: CDR1 SGHAT, CDR2 FQNNGV. This CDR3 contains 15 residues.

In regard to this clonotype: At one of its ends the junction is not consistent with the germline gene, which may arise from a read error. This chain joins TRBV27 and TRBJ2-7; TRBD2 aligns across 9 bases. Germline V CDR1 and CDR2: MNHEY, SMNVEV (reference sequence). The CDR3 runs to 14 residues. The CDR3 DNA is TGTGCCAGCAGTCCTACTAGCGGGCCAAACGATCAGTACTTC. Its protein is CASSPTSGPNDQYF.

Comment on this clonotype: Being one base from a much bigger clone, this may be a read error. The CDR3 carries no conserved terminal phenylalanine or tryptophan, so it likely arises from a read error. This chain uses TRBV6-5 with TRBJ2-5; a weak D match, TRBD1 (6 bases). Trimming took 7 bases from V and 4 from J, leaving 13 bases between them. The CDR3 has 13 amino acids. CDR1 MNHEY and CDR2 SVGAGI come from the germline V gene. The CDR3 nucleotides are TGTGCCAGCATGAACAGGGTCCGAGAGACCCAGTACATC. Protein: CASMNRVRETQYI.